This T cell receptor (beta chain) was identified in a study of monozygotic twins with inflammatory bowel disease. The CDR3 is 14 residues long. The germline gives CDR1 MNHNY, CDR2 SVGAGI (reference sequence). TCRdb re-called the 5' RACE reads and gives one entry per CDR3 protein, without DNA. The sample totals 300,000 to 350,000 distinct CDR3 sequences. The TCR originated in a human donor with ulcerative colitis or Crohn's disease, or a healthy co-twin of an affected twin (not recorded which). The sequenced sample consisted of blood. The chain uses TRBV6-6 and TRBJ2-7; the D call of TRBD2 rests on TCRdb alone, since no DNA is present to check it. CDR3 region: CASSYPRTSYEQYF.